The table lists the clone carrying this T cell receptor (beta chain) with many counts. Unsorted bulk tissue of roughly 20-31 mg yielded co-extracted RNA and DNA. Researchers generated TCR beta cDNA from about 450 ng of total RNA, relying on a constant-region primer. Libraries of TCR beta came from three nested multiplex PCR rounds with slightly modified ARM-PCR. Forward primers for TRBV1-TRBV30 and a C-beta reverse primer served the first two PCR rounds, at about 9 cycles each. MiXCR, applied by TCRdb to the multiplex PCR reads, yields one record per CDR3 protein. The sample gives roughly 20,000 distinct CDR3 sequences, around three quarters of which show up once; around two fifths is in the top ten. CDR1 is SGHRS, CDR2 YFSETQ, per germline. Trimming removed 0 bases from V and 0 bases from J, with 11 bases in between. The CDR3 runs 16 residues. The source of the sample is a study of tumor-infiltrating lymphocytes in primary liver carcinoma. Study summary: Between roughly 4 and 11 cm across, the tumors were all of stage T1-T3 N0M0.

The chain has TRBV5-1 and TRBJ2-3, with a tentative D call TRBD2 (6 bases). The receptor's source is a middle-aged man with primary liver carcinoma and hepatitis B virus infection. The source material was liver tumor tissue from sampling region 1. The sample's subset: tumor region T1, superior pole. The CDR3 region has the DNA TGCGCCAGCAGCTTGGCAGCGGGTTATAGCACAGATACGCAGTATTTT. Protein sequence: CASSLAAGYSTDTQYF. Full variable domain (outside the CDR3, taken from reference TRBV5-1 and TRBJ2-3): KAGVTQTPRYLIKTRGQQVTLSCSPISGHRSVSWYQQTPGQGLQFLFEYFSETQRNKGNFPGRFSGRQFSNSRSEMNVSTLELGDSALYLCASSLAAGYSTDTQYFGPGTRLTVL.